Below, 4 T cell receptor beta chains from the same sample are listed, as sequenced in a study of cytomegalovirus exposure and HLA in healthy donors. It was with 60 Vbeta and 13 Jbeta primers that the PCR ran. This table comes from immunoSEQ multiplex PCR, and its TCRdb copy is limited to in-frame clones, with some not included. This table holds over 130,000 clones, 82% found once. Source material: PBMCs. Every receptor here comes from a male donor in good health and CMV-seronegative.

The CDR3 DNA reads as TGTGCCACCCTGGGGGGACAGGGGAATGAAAAACTGTTTTTT. This sequence encodes CATLGGQGNEKLFF. The rearrangement joins TRBV10-3 to TRBJ1-4, with 10 nucleotides matching TRBD1. The CDR3 sequence is 14 residues long. The V and J ends lost 10 bases and 5 bases, in that order; junction bases with no gene match: 7. Looked up from germline, CDR1 is ENHRY and CDR2 is SYGVKD.

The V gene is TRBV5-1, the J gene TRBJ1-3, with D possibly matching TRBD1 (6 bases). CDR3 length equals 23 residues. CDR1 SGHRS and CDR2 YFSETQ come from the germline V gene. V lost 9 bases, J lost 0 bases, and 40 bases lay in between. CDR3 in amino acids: CATWGGRKETAVPNTCSGNTIYF. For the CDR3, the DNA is TGCGCCACCTGGGGGGGGCGCAAAGAAACAGCGGTACCAAATACGTGCTCTGGAAACACCATATATTTT.

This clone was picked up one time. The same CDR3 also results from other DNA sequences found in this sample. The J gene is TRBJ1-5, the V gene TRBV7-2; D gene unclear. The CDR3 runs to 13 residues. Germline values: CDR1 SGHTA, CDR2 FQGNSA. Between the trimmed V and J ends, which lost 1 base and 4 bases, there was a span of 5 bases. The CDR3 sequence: CASSLDRNQPQHF. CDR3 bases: TGTGCCAGCAGCTTAGATCGGAATCAGCCCCAGCATTTT.

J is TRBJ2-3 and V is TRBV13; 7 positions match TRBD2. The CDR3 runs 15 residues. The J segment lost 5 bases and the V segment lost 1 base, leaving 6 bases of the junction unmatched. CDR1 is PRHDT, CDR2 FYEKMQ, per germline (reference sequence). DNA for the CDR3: TGTGCCAGCAGCTTAGCGGGAGGAGCAGAAGATACGCAGTATTTT. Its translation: CASSLAGGAEDTQYF.